The T cell receptor (beta chain) described here comes from a study of cytomegalovirus exposure and HLA in healthy donors. The study, taken as a whole, reports: There were around 160 TCR beta chains listed as cytomegalovirus-associated. The classifier reportedly diagnosed cytomegalovirus status with high sensitivity and specificity.

The protocol was immunoSEQ multiplex PCR, while the TCRdb copy is restricted to in-frame clones and leaves out a portion. The data hold 120,000 to 150,000 clones, with around 90% observed a single time. Remarks on this clone: Its antigen is not known.

CDR1 is LNHNV and CDR2 is YYDKDF in the germline V gene (reference sequence). Trimming took off 0 bases at V and 1 base at J, with 9 bases between the two ends. The CDR3 runs 15 residues. The donors were members of the validation cohort, which comprised about 130 subjects and was separate from the first cohort of about 700 subjects. The sample consisted of PBMCs. The chain links TRBV15 to TRBJ1-1; no definite D call. The clonotype originates from a woman under 30 in good health and CMV-seropositive. For the CDR3, the DNA is TGTGCCACCAGCAGAGAAAATAGAGGGAACACTGAAGCTTTCTTT. This gives the protein CATSRENRGNTEAFF.